The next 30 T cell receptor beta chains were all read from a single sample in a study of blood T cell repertoires in COVID-19. Clones were read by immunoSEQ multiplex PCR, and TCRdb kept only the in-frame ones, dropping some. The data hold more than 75,000 clones, with 87% observed a single time. Sequencing input: peripheral blood. These receptors were collected from a young man with acute or convalescent COVID-19.

CDR3 nucleotide sequence: TGTGCCAGCAGCGTCCCTATAGCGGGAGGGCCAAACACAGATACGCAGTATTTT. This encodes CASSVPIAGGPNTDTQYF. This chain joins TRBV9 and TRBJ2-3, with 11 positions matching TRBD2. Per the germline V gene, CDR1 is SGDLS and CDR2 is YYNGEE. V lost 2 bases to trimming and J lost 2 bases; unmatched junction nucleotides: 10. The CDR3 is made up of 18 amino acids.

The chain combines TRBV4-3 with TRBJ2-2; TRBD2 might be the D (6 bases). Germline CDR1 and CDR2: LGHNA and YSLEER. Trimming cost V 2 bases and J 0 bases, with 16 bases left between them. This CDR3 is 18 amino acids long. The chain's CDR3 is CASSQTRARGANTGELFF. In nucleotides, the CDR3 is TGCGCCAGCAGCCAAACCCGGGCCCGCGGGGCGAACACCGGGGAGCTGTTTTTT.

The chain uses TRBV28 and TRBJ2-3, with 10 nucleotides matching TRBD1. V trimming: 8 bases; J trimming: 6 bases; junction bases outside the gene matches: 5. Germline V gene lookup returns CDR1 MDHEN and CDR2 SYDVKM. The CDR3 extends over 13 amino acids. The DNA of the CDR3 is TGTGCCAGCGGACAGGGGGGTTGGGATACGCAGTATTTT. The encoded protein is CASGQGGWDTQYF.

V and J are TRBV11-1 and TRBJ2-1; possibly TRBD1 for D (6 bases). V was trimmed by 4 bases and J by 5 bases, leaving 9 bases between them. CDR1 and CDR2 from the germline V gene are SGHAT and FQDESV (reference sequence). The CDR3 spans 13 residues. The CDR3 reads CASSSGTNNEQFF. In DNA, the CDR3 is TGTGCCAGCAGCTCCGGGACAAACAATGAGCAGTTCTTC.

This rearrangement joins TRBV27 to TRBJ2-7; 8 positions match TRBD2. This CDR3 region has 13 residues. The germline gives CDR1 MNHEY, CDR2 SMNVEV (reference sequence). V was clipped by 8 bases and J by 5 bases; unmatched bases: 8. CDR3 nucleotides: TGTGCCAGCTCCCCGGGAGGGCCCGACGAGCAGTACTTC. It is translated as CASSPGGPDEQYF.

This chain connects TRBV19 to TRBJ1-2; D may be TRBD1 (5 bases). CDR3 length: 14 amino acids. Germline V gene lookup returns CDR1 LNHDA and CDR2 SQIVND (reference sequence). The V end lost 6 bases, the J end lost 5 bases, and 16 bases lay between the germline ends. The CDR3 DNA reads TGTGCCAGTAGAAACGGTCAGGGCGCATATGGCTACACCTTC. Amino acid sequence: CASRNGQGAYGYTF.

The DNA for the CDR3 is TGTGCCATCAGTGGGGTACTAGCGGGAGGGTACGAGCAGTACTTC. The encoded protein is CAISGVLAGGYEQYF. The V and J genes are TRBV10-3 and TRBJ2-7; 13 bases match TRBD2. CDR3 length: 15 amino acids. With V trimmed by 4 bases and J by 4 bases, 4 bases remained unmatched. CDR1 is ENHRY, CDR2 SYGVKD, per germline.

This rearrangement joins TRBV28 to TRBJ2-5, with D perhaps matching TRBD1 (7 bases). CDR1 MDHEN and CDR2 SYDVKM come from the germline V gene. V gave up 4 bases and J gave up 5 bases, with 20 bases separating them. The CDR3 sequence is 16 residues long. Written as DNA, the CDR3 is TGTGCCAGCAGTTGGGGACTGACAGGGTTTACGGAGACCCAGTACTTC. This codes for CASSWGLTGFTETQYF.

This sequence joins TRBV6-5 and TRBJ1-5; 7 positions agree with TRBD1. The V segment lost 5 bases and the J segment 7 bases; nucleotides outside the gene matches: 11. The CDR3 is 15 residues long. In germline, CDR1 is MNHEY, CDR2 SVGAGI. CDR3 in amino acids: CASSMSGTEDQPQHF. Here the CDR3 DNA reads TGTGCCAGCAGTATGTCCGGGACAGAAGACCAGCCCCAGCATTTT.

This chain joins TRBV28 and TRBJ2-1; D might be TRBD2 (7 bases). This CDR3 comprises 13 residues. In germline, CDR1 is MDHEN, CDR2 SYDVKM. The V end lost 2 bases, the J end lost 14 bases, and 16 bases lay between the germline ends. CDR3 nucleotide sequence: TGTGCCAGCAGTTTAGGGGGGGCGGAGGATGAGTTCTTC. Encoded protein: CASSLGGAEDEFF.

This chain's CDR3 is CASSGGQGATGELFF. The CDR3 bases are TGCGCCAGCAGTGGGGGGCAGGGGGCGACCGGGGAGCTGTTTTTT. V and J are TRBV4-1 and TRBJ2-2; 8 bases agree with TRBD1. The V gene's germline CDR1 is MGHRA and CDR2 YSYEKL. This CDR3 is 15 amino acids long. V was clipped by 6 bases and J by 5 bases; unmatched bases: 8.

The CDR3 sequence: CAWREDWASTDTQYF. The CDR3 DNA sequence: TGTGCCTGGAGGGAGGACTGGGCTAGCACAGATACGCAGTATTTT. V is TRBV30 and J is TRBJ2-3; perhaps TRBD2 as D (5 bases). The CDR3 is made up of 15 amino acids. Trimming took off 3 bases at V and 0 bases at J, with 13 bases between the two ends. In germline, CDR1 is GTSNPN, CDR2 SVGIG (reference sequence).

The V gene is TRBV28, the J gene TRBJ1-2; 9 nucleotides match TRBD1. V shed 3 bases, J shed 7 bases, and the junction held 6 bases outside the gene matches. Per germline, CDR1 MDHEN and CDR2 SYDVKM. CDR3 length equals 14 residues. The CDR3 DNA follows: TGTGCCAGCAGTTTTCTCCGACAGGGGGGTGGCTACACCTTC. The encoded protein is CASSFLRQGGGYTF.

The chain combines TRBV10-1 with TRBJ2-1; 8 nucleotides line up with TRBD1. Per germline, CDR1 WNHNN and CDR2 SYGVQD (reference sequence). The length of the CDR3 is 15 residues. Losses at the gene ends were 2 bases for V and 4 bases for J; bases not matched to a gene: 4. CDR3 region: CASSERGQGYNEQFF. CDR3 DNA: TGCGCCAGCAGTGAGCGCGGACAGGGATACAATGAGCAGTTCTTC.

The genes are TRBV30 and TRBJ1-4; no clear D gene. The length of the CDR3 is 14 residues. With 5 bases removed from V and 5 bases from J, the gap between germline ends came to 15 bases. Germline V gives CDR1 GTSNPN, CDR2 SVGIG (reference sequence). In DNA form, the CDR3 reads TGTGCCTGGGAACAAGATCCGGGAAATGAAAAACTGTTTTTT. Protein product: CAWEQDPGNEKLFF.

The chain has TRBV27 and TRBJ1-2; D is possibly TRBD1 (6 bases). The CDR3 extends over 14 amino acids. Germline V lookup: CDR1 MNHEY, CDR2 SMNVEV (reference sequence). V dropped 3 bases and J dropped 8 bases, with 16 bases sitting between them. As DNA, the CDR3 is TGTGCCAGCAGTTTCAGGGGCGGGAGTGAGGGCTACACCTTC. This translates into CASSFRGGSEGYTF.

This rearrangement joins TRBV5-6 to TRBJ1-4, with a possible D match to TRBD1 (6 bases). With 2 bases removed from V and 3 bases from J, the gap between germline ends came to 14 bases. CDR3 length: 16 amino acids. Germline loops: CDR1 SGHDT, CDR2 YYEEEE. CDR3 nucleotides: TGTGCCAGCAGCTTCTTAGGGGGGGCGGCTAATGAAAAACTGTTTTTT. This translates into CASSFLGGAANEKLFF.

This chain uses TRBV6-6 with TRBJ1-5; 7 bases are a match to TRBD1. Germline CDR1 MNHNY, CDR2 SVGAGI (reference sequence). The CDR3 has 15 residues. The junction had 9 bases not matched to a gene; V was cut back by 6 bases and J by 4 bases. The CDR3 DNA is TGTGCCAGCAGACTTGGGACAGTGATGAATCAGCCCCAGCATTTT. It specifies CASRLGTVMNQPQHF.

The chain couples TRBV10-3 to TRBJ2-7, with TRBD2 identical over 8 bases. After removal of 10 bases from V and 3 bases from J, the junction contained 8 bases not matched to a gene. The CDR3 runs to 13 residues. Germline V gene data show CDR1 as ENHRY and CDR2 as SYGVKD. CDR3 region: CATQAGVGYEQYF. DNA for the CDR3: TGTGCCACCCAAGCGGGAGTAGGCTACGAGCAGTACTTC.

The rearrangement links TRBV11-2 to TRBJ2-1; 9 bases line up with TRBD1. Looked up from germline, CDR1 is SGHAT and CDR2 is FQNNGV. The CDR3 runs 15 residues. J was trimmed by 3 bases and V by 5 bases; bases with no gene match: 5. The CDR3 sequence is CASSANRGLYNEQFF. The CDR3 bases are TGTGCCAGCAGCGCTAACAGGGGGCTCTACAATGAGCAGTTCTTC.

The chain links TRBV28 to TRBJ1-5, with D hard to call. The CDR3 covers 15 residues. V was shortened by 6 bases and J by 4 bases, with 16 bases between the two germline ends. The germline V gene encodes CDR1 MDHEN and CDR2 SYDVKM. CDR3 bases: TGTGCCAGCAGGCGGGCCCTAGCAATGAATCAGCCCCAGCATTTT. This sequence encodes CASRRALAMNQPQHF.

The chain joins TRBV13 to TRBJ1-3; 7 positions agree with TRBD1. CDR1 and CDR2 from the germline V gene are PRHDT and FYEKMQ (reference sequence). There are 15 residues in the CDR3. After removal of 4 bases from V and 2 bases from J, the junction contained 5 bases not matched to a gene. CDR3 sequence reads: CASSSLGTAGNTIYF. In nucleotides, the CDR3 is TGTGCCAGCAGCTCATTGGGGACAGCTGGAAACACCATATATTTT.

The rearrangement joins TRBV28 to TRBJ1-5, with D unresolved. Germline CDR1 reads MDHEN; CDR2 reads SYDVKM. The V gene lost 3 bases and the J gene lost 6 bases, with 15 bases spanning the gap. The CDR3 has 15 amino acids. The CDR3 DNA follows: TGTGCCAGCAGTTTTTTCTCGGAGTTTGGTCAGCCCCAGCATTTT. It codes for CASSFFSEFGQPQHF.

The chain couples TRBV23-1 to TRBJ2-7, with TRBD1 matching 9 bases. TRBV23-1 is an open reading frame whose function is uncertain. The CDR3 runs to 10 residues. In DNA, the CDR3 is TGCGCAGGGACAGGGATCGAGCAGTACTTC. This codes for CAGTGIEQYF.

The V gene is TRBV3-1 (or the pseudogene TRBV3-2), the J gene TRBJ2-2; a possible D gene is TRBD1 (5 bases). The germline CDR1 and CDR2 sequences are LGHDT and YNNKEL (reference sequence). V was clipped by 4 bases and J by 1 base, with 7 bases between them. The CDR3 runs 14 residues. For the CDR3, the DNA is TGTGCCAGCAGCCGAGGACAGAACACCGGGGAGCTGTTTTTT. Translating it yields CASSRGQNTGELFF.

The chain employs TRBV2 and TRBJ1-3, with 9 bases lining up with TRBD1. The CDR3 length is 16 residues. With 5 bases clipped from V and 3 bases from J, the junction kept 8 bases outside the gene matches. Germline V CDR1 and CDR2: SNHLY, FYNNEI. In nucleotides, the CDR3 is TGTGCCAGCAGTCCAAAACAGGGGGCTGGTGGAAACACCATATATTTT. Protein product: CASSPKQGAGGNTIYF.

The chain has TRBV30 and TRBJ2-5; 14 positions agree with TRBD2. V was clipped by 0 bases and J by 7 bases; unmatched bases: 7. The CDR3 runs to 16 residues. Germline V lookup: CDR1 GTSNPN, CDR2 SVGIG (reference sequence). The chain's CDR3 is CAWSVRLAGGPGTQYF. The CDR3 DNA is TGTGCCTGGAGTGTACGACTAGCGGGAGGGCCAGGGACCCAGTACTTC.

The chain has TRBV2 and TRBJ2-3, with 10 nucleotides matching TRBD2. Losses at the gene ends were 5 bases for V and 3 bases for J; bases not matched to a gene: 5. Per germline, CDR1 SNHLY and CDR2 FYNNEI. The CDR3 runs 15 residues. This chain's CDR3 is CASSFYSGRTDTQYF. For the CDR3, the DNA is TGTGCCAGCAGTTTTTATAGCGGGAGGACAGATACGCAGTATTTT. The full variable domain, in which reference TRBV2 and TRBJ2-3 provide the parts outside the CDR3, is EPEVTQTPSHQVTQMGQEVILRCVPISNHLYFYWYRQILGQKVEFLVSFYNNEISEKSEIFDDQFSVERPDGSNFTLKIRSTKLEDSAMYFCASSFYSGRTDTQYFGPGTRLTVL.

The J gene is TRBJ2-5, the V gene TRBV18; D is unclear. The CDR3 has 13 amino acids. In germline, CDR1 is KGHSH, CDR2 LQKENI. V lost 1 base, J lost 5 bases, and 8 bases lay in between. Written as DNA, the CDR3 is TGTGCCAGCTCACCACTGTCGCGGGAGACCCAGTACTTC. Protein product: CASSPLSRETQYF.

The V call is TRBV28, the J call TRBJ1-5, with 9 positions matching TRBD1. Germline loops: CDR1 MDHEN, CDR2 SYDVKM. The CDR3 consists of 14 residues. After removal of 5 bases from V and 5 bases from J, the junction contained 4 bases not matched to a gene. The CDR3 reads CASSPDRGYQPQHF. CDR3 DNA sequence: TGTGCCAGCAGTCCGGACAGGGGATATCAGCCCCAGCATTTT.